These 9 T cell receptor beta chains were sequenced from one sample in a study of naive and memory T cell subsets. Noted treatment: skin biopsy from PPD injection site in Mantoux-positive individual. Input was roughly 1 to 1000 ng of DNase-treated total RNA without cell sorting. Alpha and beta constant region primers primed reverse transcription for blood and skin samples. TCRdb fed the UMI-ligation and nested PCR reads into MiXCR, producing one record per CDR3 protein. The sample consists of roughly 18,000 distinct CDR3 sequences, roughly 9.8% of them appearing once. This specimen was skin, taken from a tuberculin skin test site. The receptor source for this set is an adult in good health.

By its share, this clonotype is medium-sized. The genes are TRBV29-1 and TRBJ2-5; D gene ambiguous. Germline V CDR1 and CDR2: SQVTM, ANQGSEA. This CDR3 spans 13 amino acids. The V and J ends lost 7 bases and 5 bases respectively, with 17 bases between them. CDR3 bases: TGCAGCGGTTCGGGTCTTCCTAAGGAGACCCAGTACTTC. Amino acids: CSGSGLPKETQYF.

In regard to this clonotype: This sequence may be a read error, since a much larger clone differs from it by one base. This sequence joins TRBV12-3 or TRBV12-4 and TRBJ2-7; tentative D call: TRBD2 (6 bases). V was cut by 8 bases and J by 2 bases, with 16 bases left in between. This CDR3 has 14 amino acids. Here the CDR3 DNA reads TGTGCCAGCGGTCACCTCTCTAGCGCCTACGAGCAGTACTTC. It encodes CASGHLSSAYEQYF.

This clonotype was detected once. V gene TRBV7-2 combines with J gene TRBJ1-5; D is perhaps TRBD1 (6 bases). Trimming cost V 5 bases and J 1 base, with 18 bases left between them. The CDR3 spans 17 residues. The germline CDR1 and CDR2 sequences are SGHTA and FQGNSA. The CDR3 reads CASSTWTGARSNQPQHF. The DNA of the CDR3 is TGTGCCAGCAGCACGTGGACGGGGGCGAGGAGCAATCAGCCCCAGCATTTT.

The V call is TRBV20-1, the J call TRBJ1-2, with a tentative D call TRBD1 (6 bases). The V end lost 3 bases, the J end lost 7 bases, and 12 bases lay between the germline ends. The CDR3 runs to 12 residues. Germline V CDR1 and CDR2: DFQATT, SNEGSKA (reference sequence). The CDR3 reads CSARRQDAGYTF. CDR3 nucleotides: TGCAGTGCTAGGCGACAGGACGCTGGCTACACCTTC.

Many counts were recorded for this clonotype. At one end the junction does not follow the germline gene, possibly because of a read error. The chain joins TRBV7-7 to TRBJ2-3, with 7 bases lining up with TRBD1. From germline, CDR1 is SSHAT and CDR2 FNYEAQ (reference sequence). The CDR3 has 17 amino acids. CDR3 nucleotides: TGTGCTAGCAGCTTACCTAGAGGGACAGTCCACACAGATACGCAGTATTTT. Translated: CASSLPRGTVHTDTQYF.

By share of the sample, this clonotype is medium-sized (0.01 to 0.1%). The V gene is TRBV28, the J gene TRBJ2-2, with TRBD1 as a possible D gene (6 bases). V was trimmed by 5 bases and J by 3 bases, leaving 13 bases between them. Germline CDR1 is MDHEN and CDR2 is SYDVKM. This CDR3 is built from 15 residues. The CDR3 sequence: CASSPSTGYTGELFF. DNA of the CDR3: TGTGCCAGCAGTCCCTCGACAGGCTACACCGGGGAGCTGTTTTTT.

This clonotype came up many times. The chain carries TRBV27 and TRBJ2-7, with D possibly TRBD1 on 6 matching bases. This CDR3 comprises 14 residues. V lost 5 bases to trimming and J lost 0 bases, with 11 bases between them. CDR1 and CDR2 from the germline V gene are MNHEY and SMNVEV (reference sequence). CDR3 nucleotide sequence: TGTGCCAGCAGTCCGACGGACAGCTCCTACGAGCAGTACTTC. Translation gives CASSPTDSSYEQYF.

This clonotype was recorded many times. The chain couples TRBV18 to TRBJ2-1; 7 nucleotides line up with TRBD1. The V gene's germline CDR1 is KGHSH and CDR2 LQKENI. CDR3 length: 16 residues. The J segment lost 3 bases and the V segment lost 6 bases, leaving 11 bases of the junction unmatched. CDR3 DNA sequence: TGTGCCAGCTCGGCAACTTCTCAGGGGGTCTACAATGAGCAGTTCTTC. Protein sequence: CASSATSQGVYNEQFF.

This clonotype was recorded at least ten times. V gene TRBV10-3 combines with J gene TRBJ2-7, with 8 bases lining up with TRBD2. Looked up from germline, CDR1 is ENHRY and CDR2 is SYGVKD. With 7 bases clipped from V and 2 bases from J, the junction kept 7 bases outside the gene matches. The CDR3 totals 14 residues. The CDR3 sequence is CAITPSGFPYEQYF. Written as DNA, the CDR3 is TGTGCCATCACCCCTAGCGGGTTTCCCTACGAGCAGTACTTC.